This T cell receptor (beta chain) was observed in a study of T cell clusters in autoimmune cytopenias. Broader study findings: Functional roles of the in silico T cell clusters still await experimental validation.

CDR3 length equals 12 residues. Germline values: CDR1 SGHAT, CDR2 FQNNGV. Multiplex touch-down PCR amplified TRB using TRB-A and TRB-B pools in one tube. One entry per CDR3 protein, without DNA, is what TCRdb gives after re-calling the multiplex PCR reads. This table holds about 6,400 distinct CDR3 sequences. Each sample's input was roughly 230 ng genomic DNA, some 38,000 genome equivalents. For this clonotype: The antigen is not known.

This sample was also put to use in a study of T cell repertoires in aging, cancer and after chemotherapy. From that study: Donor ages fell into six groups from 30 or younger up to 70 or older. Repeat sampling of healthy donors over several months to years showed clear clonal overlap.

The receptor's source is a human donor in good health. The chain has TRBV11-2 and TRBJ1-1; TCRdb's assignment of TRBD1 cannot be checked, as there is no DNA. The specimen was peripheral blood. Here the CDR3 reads CASGYRITEAFF.